This T cell receptor beta chain was profiled in a study of T cell responses to AZD1222 COVID-19 vaccine. The overall study: Second-dose intervals near 4 or 12 weeks were combined. The study's findings and limits: Repertoires were obtained solely post-peak T cell response. Nearly half of spike-specific TCRs reportedly target unmutated variant regions. Increased Spike-specific TCR breadth and depth were observed after two AZD1222 doses.

The CDR3 length is 20 residues. After removal of 0 bases from V and 7 bases from J, the junction contained 21 bases not matched to a gene. Germline CDR1 MNHEY, CDR2 SMNVEV (reference sequence). As to this clone: What it binds is not known.

Some clones are missing from TCRdb's copy, which holds only in-frame ones; the method was immunoSEQ multiplex PCR. This sample carries about 100,000 clones, about 89% of them seen once, and the ten largest clones take roughly 7%. Sequences were derived from peripheral blood, sampled on day 0 of AZD1222 vaccination. The genes are TRBV27 and TRBJ2-7; the match to TRBD2 covers 10 bases. This sequence originates from an adult in good health. CDR3 nucleotides: TGTGCCAGCAGTTTATCGGTCAGGGCAGGGGGCTCTAGCGGGAGACGGGAGCAGTACTTC. Translation gives CASSLSVRAGGSSGRREQYF.